This TCR beta chain was identified in a study of blood T cells in healthy people across ages. The V end lost 6 bases, the J end lost 4 bases, and 17 bases lay between the germline ends. This CDR3 region has 15 residues. Germline loops: CDR1 MNHEY, CDR2 SVGEGT. Broader study findings: In older individuals, TCR beta diversity per million T cells was lower, falling roughly linearly with age.

It was with a sample-barcoded 5' primer and a J-beta primer mix that a second PCR of about 6 to 12 cycles was run. One entry per CDR3 protein, called by TCRdb with MiXCR from the 5' RACE reads. The data show 1.5 million to 2 million distinct CDR3 sequences, about 49% seen once. Concerning this clonotype itself: What it recognizes is unknown.

This receptor was obtained from a woman between 40 and 50 years old in good health. This chain connects TRBV6-2 or TRBV6-3 to TRBJ2-3; D not resolved. The sequenced sample was blood. CDR3 region: CASSPGPPSPDTQYF. DNA of the CDR3: TGTGCCAGCAGCCCCGGACCGCCGTCCCCAGATACGCAGTATTTT.